The clone carrying this TCR beta chain was counted at least ten times. Its specificity is unknown. No cell sorting was done before RNA was extracted from the tissue. A modified ARM-PCR protocol with three rounds of nested PCR amplified TCRbeta. In TCRdb, the multiplex PCR reads were re-called with MiXCR into one record per CDR3 protein. The sample consists of about 93,000 distinct CDR3 sequences, more than 60% of them appearing once. The sample belongs to a study of tumor and adjacent non-tumor tissue in lung cancer. Study-level background: Aged about 30 to 76 years, patients included about 11 men and five or six women with stage I to III disease. Overall study findings and caveats: TCR diversity was significantly greater in tumor than normal lung tissue.

The V end lost 2 bases, the J end lost 7 bases, and 15 bases lay between the germline ends. CDR3 length: 16 amino acids. From germline, CDR1 is MNHNY and CDR2 SVGAGI (reference sequence). Material: lung tumor tissue. The sequence came from a man aged 70-80 years with non-small cell lung cancer. This chain connects TRBV6-6 to TRBJ1-6, with no clear D. CDR3 nucleotide sequence: TGTGCCAGCAGTTACCCGCCCCAGAGGCCGAATTCACCCCTCCACTTT. As protein: CASSYPPQRPNSPLHF.